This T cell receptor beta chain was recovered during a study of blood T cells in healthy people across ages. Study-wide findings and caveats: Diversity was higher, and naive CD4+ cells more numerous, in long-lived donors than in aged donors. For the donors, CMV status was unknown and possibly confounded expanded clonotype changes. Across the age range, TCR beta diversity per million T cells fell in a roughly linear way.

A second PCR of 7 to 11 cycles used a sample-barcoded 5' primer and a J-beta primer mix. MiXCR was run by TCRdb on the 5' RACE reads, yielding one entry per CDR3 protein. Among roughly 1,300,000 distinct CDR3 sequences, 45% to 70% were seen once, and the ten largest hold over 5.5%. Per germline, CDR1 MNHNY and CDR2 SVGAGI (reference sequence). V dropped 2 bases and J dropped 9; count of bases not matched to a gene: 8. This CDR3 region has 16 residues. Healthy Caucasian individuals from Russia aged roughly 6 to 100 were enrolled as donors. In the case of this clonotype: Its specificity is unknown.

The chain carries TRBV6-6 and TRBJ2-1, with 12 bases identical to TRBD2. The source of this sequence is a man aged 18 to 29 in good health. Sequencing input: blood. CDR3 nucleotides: TGTGCCAGCAGTTACCCAACTAGCGGGGGGATCGGTGAGCAGTTCTTC. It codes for CASSYPTSGGIGEQFF.